This TCR beta chain was found in a study of T cell repertoires in cytomegalovirus infection (dated by TCRdb to about 2019). General notes on the study: Donor HLA type was relevant to the analysis, as public TCR beta signatures indicated carriage of CMV infection together with the matching HLA type.

CDR1 and CDR2, looked up from the germline V gene, are SNHLY and FYNNEI. The CDR3 holds 18 amino acids from the cysteine to the phenylalanine. The kept DNA is CDR3 alone, 54 bases in frame from the first base. V is cut back by 2 bases and J by 6 bases, with 13 bases in the junction unmatched. Sequencing instrument: Illumina HiSeq 1500. Using fastp trimming at Q25 and MiXCR clonotype assembly, TCRdb reanalyzed the public sequencing data and kept in-frame beta chains. Rows with one shared CDR3 protein collapse into an entry with the most common genes and DNA. In all, the sample holds a few hundred thousand distinct CDR3 sequences, and under 20% of those were seen once. Of the sample, around 12% falls within the top ten clones. This clonotype was counted a few times. Its antigen is currently not known. No much larger clonotype is one base removed from it; base qualities were not supplied. Overall study results and their limits: In both this cohort and an independent cohort of 352 donors, the cumulative frequency of public TCR beta family members distinguished carriers of CMV infection plus the relevant HLA type. The ex vivo response was dominated by HLA-C-restricted CMV-specific TCR beta clonotypes, which also provided the single most frequent clonotype in two of eight donors.

This TCR was recovered from a human donor in good health (CMV status not recorded). Some clones in this sample may be carry-over from other donors' samples. The sequencing sample was made of PBMCs. Rearrangement joined TRBV2 to TRBJ2-2; TRBD2 lines up with 9 middle nucleotides. The CDR3 in this case is CASSEYGLASGVPGELFF. The nucleotide sequence is TGTGCCAGCAGTGAATACGGTTTGGCTAGCGGGGTGCCCGGGGAGCTGTTTTTT.